This TCR beta chain was identified in a study of cytomegalovirus exposure and HLA in healthy donors. Some clones are missing from TCRdb's copy, which holds only in-frame ones; the method was immunoSEQ multiplex PCR. The table has roughly 220,000 clones, over 80% seen once. This clone was recorded a few times. From the roughly 110-subject validation cohort, which was separate from the approximately 720-subject first cohort, the donors were drawn. This TCR was recovered from a woman aged 25-40 years in good health and CMV-seropositive. Sequencing was carried out using PBMCs.

In DNA form, the CDR3 reads TGTGCCAGCAGTTTGTCTGTTAATCAGCCCCAGCATTTT. Translating it yields CASSLSVNQPQHF. The chain employs TRBV27 and TRBJ1-5; D is uncertain. V was shortened by 3 bases and J by 4 bases, with 7 bases between the two germline ends. Germline CDR1 MNHEY, CDR2 SMNVEV (reference sequence). The CDR3 runs 13 residues.